The T cell receptor (beta chain) under discussion was sequenced for a study of identical twins. This clonotype appeared a few times. Its antigen remains unidentified. Whole-study findings and limits: In zero-insertion analyses, partial confounding could arise from invariant MAIT and iNKT cells. Without tracking the same donors, conclusions rested on cross-sectional statistical analysis.

CDR1 and CDR2 (germline): WNHNN, SYGVQD (reference sequence). V lost 0 bases to trimming and J lost 13 bases; unmatched junction nucleotides: 3. The CDR3 runs 13 residues. A universal primer site was added by template switching, and unique molecular identifiers were carried by the cDNA. Using its own MiXCR run on the 5' RACE reads, TCRdb lists one record per CDR3 protein. The sample consists of 500,000 to 650,000 distinct CDR3 sequences, 20% to 25% of them appearing once. All donors were healthy, and all were Caucasian. The same data also went into a second study, on yellow fever vaccine responses in identical twins.

What was sequenced was CD4+ T cells sorted from blood. The source is a woman under 30 in good health. This sequence joins TRBV10-1 and TRBJ2-5; TRBD2 matches 12 bases. This CDR3 reads CASSESLAGGLYF. The DNA for the CDR3 is TGCGCCAGCAGTGAGTCCCTAGCGGGGGGGCTGTACTTC.